Listed below are T cell receptor beta chains from one sample, sequenced in a study of blood T cell repertoires in COVID-19. Method: immunoSEQ multiplex PCR; TCRdb's copy keeps in-frame clones and lacks some. The sample lists approximately 130,000 clones, roughly 71% occurring once. The source material was peripheral blood. The receptor set was obtained from an elderly man with acute or convalescent COVID-19. The CDR3 runs from the conserved cysteine through the conserved F or W. D genes are given only for firm matches. Clone size appears in some rows only: once, few, many, or a class for an expanded clone.

- | TRBJ2-5 | TRBD2 | TRBV6-4 | TGTGCCAGCAGTGATAAGCGGGGGGACCAAGAGACCCAGTACTTC | CASSDKRGDQETQYF
- | TRBJ2-1 | TRBD1 | TRBV5-1 | TGCGCCAGCAGCAATAACAGGGGGATGAATGAGCAGTTCTTC | CASSNNRGMNEQFF
few | TRBJ2-3 | - | TRBV7-9 | TGTGCCAGCAGCTTTGAGGCTAGCACAGATACGCAGTATTTT | CASSFEASTDTQYF
few | TRBJ2-7 | - | TRBV3-1/TRBV3-2 | TGTGCCAGCAGCCAACGGGGGGCTGACGAGCAGTACTTC | CASSQRGADEQYF
- | TRBJ2-2 | - | TRBV10-3 | TGTGCCATCAGTGTGATATACAGCACCGGGGAGCTGTTTTTT | CAISVIYSTGELFF
- | TRBJ2-1 | TRBD1 | TRBV7-3 | TGTGCCAGCAGCTTATCAGGGGACAGGGCGTACAATGAGCAGTTCTTC | CASSLSGDRAYNEQFF
- | TRBJ2-3 | TRBD2 | TRBV14 | TGTGCCAGCAGCCCTATGACTAGCGGCGTGGGGGATACGCAGTATTTT | CASSPMTSGVGDTQYF
- | TRBJ2-5 | - | TRBV12-3/TRBV12-4 | TGTGCCAGCAGTTTAGCAGCCCAAGAGACCCAGTACTTC | CASSLAAQETQYF
- | TRBJ1-4 | - | TRBV5-4 | TGTGCCAGCAGCATGCAGGGAGGCGAAAAACTGTTTTTT | CASSMQGGEKLFF
- | TRBJ1-1 | TRBD1 | TRBV5-4 | TGTGCCAGCAGCCCCGCCTGGACAGGGATGGGCACTGAAGCTTTCTTT | CASSPAWTGMGTEAFF
few | TRBJ1-2 | - | TRBV5-5 | TGTGCCAGCAGCTTTTCCACATGGAGTGATTACTATGGCTACACCTTC | CASSFSTWSDYYGYTF
- | TRBJ1-1 | TRBD1 | TRBV4-3 | TGCGCCAGCAGCCAAGGTGATAAGGGGGCGATGAACACTGAAGCTTTCTTT | CASSQGDKGAMNTEAFF
- | TRBJ2-5 | - | TRBV6-5 | TGTGCCAGCAATAGACAGACCCAAGAGACCCAGTACTTC | CASNRQTQETQYF